Below, 25 T cell receptor beta chains from the same sample are listed, as sequenced in a study of beta chain features in type 1 diabetes. Since all of the isolated RNA was reverse transcribed, expressed TCRB transcripts were what got sequenced. Method: immunoSEQ multiplex PCR; TCRdb's copy keeps in-frame clones and lacks some. The repertoire holds about 220,000 clones, with about a tenth as singletons. The sequencing input was central memory CD4+ T cells from blood. The source of these receptors is a man aged 18-30 years in good health.

This clone has more than one count but fewer than ten. The V gene is TRBV29-1, the J gene TRBJ2-7; possibly TRBD1 for D (6 bases). Germline CDR1 reads SQVTM; CDR2 reads ANQGSEA. This CDR3 is built from 14 residues. The germline V and J ends were trimmed by 6 bases and 0 bases, with 15 bases remaining between them. The CDR3 DNA reads as TGCAGCGTCGGGGCGAACAGGGACTCCTACGAGCAGTACTTC. Residues: CSVGANRDSYEQYF.

This clone was picked up a small number of times. V usage is TRBV18 and J usage is TRBJ2-3, with 9 bases identical to TRBD1. The length of the CDR3 is 14 residues. Germline values: CDR1 KGHSH, CDR2 LQKENI. V lost 8 bases and J lost 3; bases outside the gene matches: 6. The CDR3 is CASTRTGVTDTQYF. CDR3 nucleotides: TGTGCCAGCACGAGGACAGGGGTTACAGATACGCAGTATTTT.

This chain connects TRBV30 to TRBJ1-3; D is undetermined. CDR3 length: 13 amino acids. The V end lost 3 bases, the J end lost 4 bases, and 10 bases lay between the germline ends. Germline CDR1 and CDR2: GTSNPN and SVGIG (reference sequence). CDR3 DNA sequence: TGTGCCTGGAGCCGGGGAAACGGAAACACCATATATTTT. Residues: CAWSRGNGNTIYF.

V gene TRBV11-2 combines with J gene TRBJ2-2; 9 bases line up with TRBD1. Germline values: CDR1 SGHAT, CDR2 FQNNGV. Losses at the gene ends were 1 base for V and 6 bases for J; bases not matched to a gene: 0. This CDR3 is 14 amino acids long. The CDR3 DNA is TGTGCCAGCAGCTTAGGGGACAGGGCCGGGGAGCTGTTTTTT. Translated, it gives CASSLGDRAGELFF.

The chain employs TRBV7-9 and TRBJ2-7; D not certain. The ends were cut back, 3 bases at V and 2 bases at J, with 8 bases in the middle. Germline values: CDR1 SEHNR, CDR2 FQNEAQ (reference sequence). There are 13 residues in the CDR3. CDR3 sequence (DNA): TGTGCCAGCAGCTTTGACACCACCTACGAGCAGTACTTC. As protein: CASSFDTTYEQYF.

This clone was observed a handful of times. This chain joins TRBV7-9 and TRBJ1-1, with D maybe TRBD1 (5 bases). V was cut by 5 bases and J by 1 base, with 11 bases left in between. This CDR3 comprises 14 residues. The V gene's germline CDR1 is SEHNR and CDR2 FQNEAQ (reference sequence). The CDR3 loop is CASSLGLTNTEAFF. The CDR3 coding sequence is TGTGCCAGCAGCCTGGGACTCACGAACACTGAAGCTTTCTTT. Complete variable domain (other parts from reference TRBV7-9 and TRBJ1-1): DTGVSQNPRHKITKRGQNVTFRCDPISEHNRLYWYRQTLGQGPEFLTYFQNEAQLEKSRLLSDRFSAERPKGSFSTLEIQRTEQGDSAMYLCASSLGLTNTEAFFGQGTRLTVV.

This clone was found many times. This sequence joins TRBV7-2 and TRBJ2-3, with 11 nucleotides matching TRBD2. Germline V CDR1 and CDR2: SGHTA, FQGNSA. This CDR3 contains 17 residues. The ends lost 5 bases at V and 1 base at J; junction bases unmatched: 8. The CDR3 reads CASSAASSGRRTDTQYF. DNA of the CDR3: TGTGCCAGCAGCGCAGCGTCTAGCGGGAGGCGCACAGATACGCAGTATTTT.

This clone has a handful of counts. The rearrangement uses TRBV4-2 and TRBJ2-3, with TRBD2 matching 8 bases. The ends lost 4 bases at V and 3 bases at J; junction bases unmatched: 3. CDR1 and CDR2 (germline): LGHNA, YNFKEQ. CDR3 length: 14 residues. The CDR3 here is CASSPGLDTDTQYF. In nucleotides, the CDR3 is TGTGCCAGCAGCCCGGGACTAGATACAGATACGCAGTATTTT.

V gene TRBV13 combines with J gene TRBJ2-5; D is ambiguous. The CDR3 sequence is 15 residues long. Trimming removed 1 base at V and 3 bases at J, with 12 bases between. Germline V gene sequence: CDR1 PRHDT, CDR2 FYEKMQ (reference sequence). The CDR3 DNA is TGTGCCAGCAGCTTAGAAGGCGGAACCAAAGAGACCCAGTACTTC. This encodes CASSLEGGTKETQYF.

This clone was counted at least ten times. The rearrangement links TRBV30 to TRBJ2-2, with TRBD1 identical over 8 bases. The length of the CDR3 is 18 residues. Germline lookup yields CDR1 GTSNPN and CDR2 SVGIG (reference sequence). Unmatched junction bases numbered 14, after V lost 1 base and J lost 4 bases. This CDR3 is CAWSAGRLQGELTGELFF. DNA of the CDR3: TGTGCCTGGAGTGCAGGAAGATTACAGGGGGAACTCACCGGGGAGCTGTTTTTT.

In its sample, this clone was seen a few times. At one boundary the junction diverges from the germline segment, which might be a read error. The chain couples TRBV15 to TRBJ2-7; D possibly corresponds to TRBD2 (6 bases). The length of the CDR3 is 12 residues. Germline V gene lookup returns CDR1 LNHNV and CDR2 YYDKDF (reference sequence). Here the CDR3 reads CATSRDSGTQSF. CDR3 coding DNA: TGTGCCACCAGCAGGGACTCCGGGACTCAGAGCTTC. The full variable domain, its missing parts supplied by reference TRBV15 and TRBJ2-7, is DAMVIQNPRYQVTQFGKPVTLSCSQTLNHNVMYWYQQKSSQAPKLLFHYYDKDFNNEADTPDNFQSRRPNTSFCFLDIRSPGLGDTAMYLCATSRDSGTQSFGPGTRLTVT.

This clone was recorded a few times. The genes are TRBV29-1 and TRBJ2-7; maybe TRBD2 (5 bases). With 6 bases removed from V and 2 bases from J, the gap between germline ends came to 8 bases. The CDR3 runs to 11 residues. CDR1 SQVTM and CDR2 ANQGSEA come from the germline V gene. The CDR3 spells CSVRETYEQYF. CDR3 bases: TGCAGCGTGAGGGAGACCTACGAGCAGTACTTC.

This clone has just a few counts. Mismatch with germline at one junction end may stem from a read error. The CDR3 sequence is CASSLTTGRPYNEQFF. In DNA, the CDR3 is TGTGCCAGCAGCCTAACAACAGGGCGCCCCTACAATGAGCAGTTCTTC. The rearrangement joins TRBV7-3 to TRBJ2-1, with D maybe TRBD1 (6 bases). This CDR3 region has 16 residues. Germline loops: CDR1 SGHTA, CDR2 FQGTGA.

This clone came up a few times. As DNA, the CDR3 is TGTGCCAGCTCACCGGTACTAGCGGGAGAACCTACCTACGAGCAGTACTTC. Translation: CASSPVLAGEPTYEQYF. This rearrangement joins TRBV18 to TRBJ2-7; 11 bases agree with TRBD2. The germline V gene encodes CDR1 KGHSH and CDR2 LQKENI. The CDR3 is 17 residues long. The ends lost 3 bases at V and 2 bases at J; junction bases unmatched: 9.

This chain links TRBV30 with TRBJ2-5; the D gene could be TRBD1 or TRBD2 (5 bases each). CDR3 size: 15 residues. The V gene lost 2 bases and the J gene lost 5 bases, with 18 bases spanning the gap. Germline CDR1 is GTSNPN and CDR2 is SVGIG (reference sequence). CDR3 nucleotides: TGTGCCTGGAGTAATTACAATGGGGGTGGGGAGACCCAGTACTTC. Translated, it gives CAWSNYNGGGETQYF.

V usage is TRBV5-1 and J usage is TRBJ2-7, with 7 bases that match TRBD2. The CDR3 is made up of 13 amino acids. V dropped 4 bases and J dropped 4; count of bases not matched to a gene: 5. CDR1 and CDR2 (germline): SGHRS, YFSETQ. Written as DNA, the CDR3 is TGCGCCAGCAGCCGGGAGGCGATTTACGAGCAGTACTTC. The encoded protein is CASSREAIYEQYF.

This clone was seen a handful of times. This chain uses TRBV6-5 with TRBJ2-6; D is undetermined. Germline CDR1 is MNHEY and CDR2 is SVGAGI. V was trimmed by 0 bases and J by 4 bases, leaving 10 bases between them. This CDR3 has 16 amino acids. CDR3 bases: TGTGCCAGCAGTTACTCGAATTTGAGGGGGGCCAACGTCCTGACTTTC. Residues: CASSYSNLRGANVLTF.

The chain links TRBV6-5 to TRBJ2-7, with a weak D call TRBD2 (5 bases). Germline V lookup: CDR1 MNHEY, CDR2 SVGAGI. The CDR3 extends over 14 amino acids. With 6 bases removed from V and 3 bases from J, the gap between germline ends came to 15 bases. In DNA, the CDR3 is TGTGCCAGCAGCGCGGGTTACCCTCGCTACGAGCAGTACTTC. Translated: CASSAGYPRYEQYF.

The chain employs TRBV19 and TRBJ1-5; D gene unclear. V was clipped by 3 bases and J by 0 bases, with 9 bases between them. Germline loops: CDR1 LNHDA, CDR2 SQIVND (reference sequence). The CDR3 is 15 residues long. The CDR3, as DNA: TGTGCCAGTAGTATTGGATTCGGTAGCAATCAGCCCCAGCATTTT. Encoded protein: CASSIGFGSNQPQHF.

A few counts support this clone. The chain joins TRBV30 to TRBJ1-2; D unclear. Germline CDR1 and CDR2: GTSNPN and SVGIG (reference sequence). V lost 2 bases, J lost 3 bases, and 13 bases lay in between. The CDR3 length is 14 residues. DNA for the CDR3: TGTGCCTGGAGTCCAAGGACGGACCACTATGGCTACACCTTC. This encodes CAWSPRTDHYGYTF.

This clone was seen repeatedly, ten times or more. The chain links TRBV30 to TRBJ1-5, with a possible D match to TRBD1 (6 bases). The V gene's germline CDR1 is GTSNPN and CDR2 SVGIG (reference sequence). The CDR3 is 15 amino acids. Trimming removed 5 bases from V and 1 base from J, with 15 bases in between. CDR3 DNA sequence: TGTGCCTGGGGTGGAACAGGGTGGAGCAATCAGCCCCAGCATTTT. Encoded protein: CAWGGTGWSNQPQHF.

Many counts were recorded for this clone. This chain joins TRBV29-1 and TRBJ1-1, with 9 bases aligning to TRBD1. The CDR3 totals 15 residues. The V segment lost 5 bases and the J segment 5 bases; nucleotides outside the gene matches: 12. CDR1 is SQVTM, CDR2 ANQGSEA, per germline. The CDR3 spells CSVQGAGTGWTEAFF. For the CDR3, the DNA is TGCAGCGTTCAAGGGGCCGGGACAGGGTGGACTGAAGCTTTCTTT.

V and J are TRBV7-9 and TRBJ2-5; no firm D call. The ends were cut back, 3 bases at V and 5 bases at J, with 13 bases in the middle. The CDR3 runs 14 residues. The germline CDR1 and CDR2 sequences are SEHNR and FQNEAQ (reference sequence). The CDR3 loop reads CASSFTDPPETQYF. The CDR3 DNA is TGTGCCAGCAGCTTTACGGACCCGCCGGAGACCCAGTACTTC.

In its sample, this clone was seen many times. The V and J genes are TRBV7-9 and TRBJ2-1, with 9 nucleotides matching TRBD2. The J segment lost 0 bases and the V segment lost 5 bases, leaving 2 bases of the junction unmatched. CDR1 SEHNR and CDR2 FQNEAQ come from the germline V gene (reference sequence). CDR3 size: 15 residues. CDR3 DNA: TGTGCCAGCAGCAGGACTAGCGACTCCTACAATGAGCAGTTCTTC. This gives the protein CASSRTSDSYNEQFF.

This clone has a handful of counts. CDR3 protein: CASTRGQGAYEQYF. CDR3 DNA sequence: TGCGCCAGCACCAGAGGACAGGGTGCCTACGAGCAGTACTTC. The chain combines TRBV5-1 with TRBJ2-7; TRBD1 matches 8 bases. Trimming cost V 6 bases and J 2 bases; bases outside gene matches: 7. The germline V gene encodes CDR1 SGHRS and CDR2 YFSETQ. The CDR3 has 14 amino acids. The complete variable domain, with remaining parts taken from reference TRBV5-1 and TRBJ2-7, reads KAGVTQTPRYLIKTRGQQVTLSCSPISGHRSVSWYQQTPGQGLQFLFEYFSETQRNKGNFPGRFSGRQFSNSRSEMNVSTLELGDSALYLCASTRGQGAYEQYFGPGTRLTVT.